This entry lists 27 T cell receptor beta chains sequenced from one sample in a study of OX40 agonist ivuxolimab in advanced cancers. Libraries were prepared by immunoSEQ multiplex PCR; TCRdb keeps only in-frame clonotypes and omits some of them. The profile shows tens of thousands of clones, roughly 78% of them singletons. The sequencing here drew on CD4+ or CD8+ T cells sorted from blood, taken in a trial of the OX40 agonist ivuxolimab. These receptor sequences come from an adult with an advanced solid tumor such as melanoma, head and neck, liver or kidney cancer.

This rearrangement joins TRBV16 to TRBJ2-7; tentative D call: TRBD2 (7 bases). This CDR3 has 15 residues. Germline V gene data show CDR1 as KGHSY and CDR2 as FQNENV. The V and J ends lost 2 bases and 6 bases respectively, with 17 bases between them. This chain's CDR3 is CASSQNPRGAVEQYF. CDR3 in DNA: TGTGCCAGCAGCCAAAACCCTCGGGGGGCAGTCGAGCAGTACTTC.

This sequence joins TRBV21-1 and TRBJ1-2; TRBD1, the D gene given by the table, was not confirmed from the DNA. TRBV21-1 is annotated as a pseudogene. CDR3 size: 15 residues. The CDR3 DNA reads TGTGCCAGCAGCAAAGCCGCAGGGGGTAACTATGGCTACACCTTC. Protein: CASSKAAGGNYGYTF.

The chain couples TRBV6-6 to TRBJ1-2; 7 nucleotides agree with TRBD1. The CDR3 length is 12 residues. Looked up from germline, CDR1 is MNHNY and CDR2 is SVGAGI (reference sequence). After removal of 6 bases from V and 8 bases from J, the junction contained 6 bases not matched to a gene. Written as DNA, the CDR3 is TGTGCCAGCAGCCGCGACAGGGTCGGCTACACCTTC. Amino acids: CASSRDRVGYTF.

This chain joins TRBV30 and TRBJ1-2; no clear D gene. V lost 3 bases and J lost 3, with 23 bases in between. CDR3 size: 17 residues. Per germline, CDR1 GTSNPN and CDR2 SVGIG (reference sequence). The CDR3 nucleotides are TGTGCCTGGAGGGGCCCCAACAGAGGGCAGGAGTACTATGGCTACACCTTC. Translation: CAWRGPNRGQEYYGYTF. Full variable domain (missing parts from reference TRBV30 and TRBJ1-2): SQTIHQWPATLVQPVGSPLSLECTVEGTSNPNLYWYRQAAGRGLQLLFYSVGIGQISSEVPQNLSASRPQDRQFILSSKKLLLSDSGFYLCAWRGPNRGQEYYGYTFGSGTRLTVV.

V and J are TRBV4-3 and TRBJ1-2; D is uncertain. The CDR3 has 14 amino acids. Germline CDR1 is LGHNA and CDR2 is YSLEER. Trimming removed 4 bases at V and 4 bases at J, with 13 bases between. The CDR3 here is CASSPRGQAYGYTF. The CDR3 nucleotides read TGCGCCAGCAGCCCCCGCGGGCAGGCCTATGGCTACACCTTC.

The chain combines TRBV7-8 with TRBJ2-2; D possibly corresponds to TRBD1 (6 bases). The CDR3 loop spans 16 amino acids. CDR1 is SGHVS and CDR2 is FQNEAQ in the germline V gene. The V end lost 1 base, the J end lost 6 bases, and 15 bases lay between the germline ends. CDR3 DNA: TGTGCCAGCAGCTTAGTCCAGGGGAGTTTAGCCGGGGAGCTGTTTTTT. It is translated as CASSLVQGSLAGELFF.

In its sample, this clone was seen a few times. The gene calls are TRBV2 and TRBJ2-1; either TRBD1 or TRBD2 may fit D (5 bases each). The V gene's germline CDR1 is SNHLY and CDR2 FYNNEI. The CDR3 contains 16 residues. V gave up 5 bases and J gave up 6 bases, with 20 bases separating them. CDR3 bases: TGTGCCAGCAGTCGTGAGCAGGGATACGCGGGCAATGAGCAGTTCTTC. It codes for CASSREQGYAGNEQFF.

This clone has a single count. This chain links TRBV6-6 with TRBJ2-5, with no clear D. The CDR3 spans 13 residues. Trimming cost V 2 bases and J 5 bases, with 9 bases left between them. The germline V gene has CDR1 MNHNY and CDR2 SVGAGI (reference sequence). The CDR3 bases are TGTGCCAGCAGTTACACGGAAGGTGAGACCCAGTACTTC. Protein product: CASSYTEGETQYF.

This chain connects TRBV4-3 to TRBJ1-2; D is uncertain. Germline V CDR1 and CDR2: LGHNA, YSLEER. The CDR3 sequence is 14 residues long. Between the trimmed V and J ends, which lost 0 bases and 2 bases, there was a span of 7 bases. The CDR3 here is CASSQDTGNYGYTF. The CDR3 coding sequence is TGCGCCAGCAGCCAAGATACGGGAAACTATGGCTACACCTTC.

This clone was observed a handful of times. CDR3 loop: CASSLVASGGGSTDTQYF. The CDR3 bases are TGTGCCAGCAGCTTAGTCGCTAGCGGGGGCGGGAGCACAGATACGCAGTATTTT. The J gene is TRBJ2-3, the V gene TRBV7-2; 10 bases are a match to TRBD2. V gave up 1 base and J gave up 0 bases; unmatched junction bases: 7. The CDR3 is made up of 18 amino acids. CDR1 SGHTA and CDR2 FQGNSA come from the germline V gene.

The chain has TRBV2 and TRBJ2-1, with D possibly being TRBD2 (5 bases). Germline-derived CDR1 and CDR2 are SNHLY and FYNNEI. CDR3 size: 14 residues. Trimming pared 3 bases from V and 10 bases from J, leaving 16 bases between. The CDR3 DNA follows: TGTGCCAGCAGTGATGCGAGTCGGGGATGGGAGCAGTTCTTC. It specifies CASSDASRGWEQFF. Full variable domain (outside the CDR3, taken from reference TRBV2 and TRBJ2-1): EPEVTQTPSHQVTQMGQEVILRCVPISNHLYFYWYRQILGQKVEFLVSFYNNEISEKSEIFDDQFSVERPDGSNFTLKIRSTKLEDSAMYFCASSDASRGWEQFFGPGTRLTVL.

The chain employs TRBV2 and TRBJ1-1; D unresolved. V lost 6 bases and J lost 1, with 9 bases in between. Looked up from germline, CDR1 is SNHLY and CDR2 is FYNNEI. The CDR3 is made up of 13 amino acids. DNA for the CDR3: TGTGCCAGCAGGACCGAGGGGAACACTGAAGCTTTCTTT. Translation: CASRTEGNTEAFF.

The V and J genes are TRBV9 and TRBJ2-6; D is uncertain. This CDR3 is 16 amino acids long. Trimming stripped 0 bases from V and 0 bases from J, with 7 bases between. CDR1 and CDR2 (germline): SGDLS, YYNGEE. CDR3 DNA sequence: TGTGCCAGCAGCGTAGGTAGTCCCTCTGGGGCCAACGTCCTGACTTTC. Protein sequence: CASSVGSPSGANVLTF.

J is TRBJ1-2 and V is TRBV28; weak D call: TRBD1 (5 bases). Germline CDR1 and CDR2: MDHEN and SYDVKM. With 6 bases removed from V and 6 bases from J, the gap between germline ends came to 17 bases. The CDR3 has 14 amino acids. The CDR3 region has the DNA TGTGCCAGCAGCCCCGTGGCAGGGTGGAATGGCTACACCTTC. Amino acid sequence: CASSPVAGWNGYTF.

The chain employs TRBV6-1 and TRBJ1-5, with TRBD1 as a possible D gene (5 bases). Per germline, CDR1 MNHNS and CDR2 SASEGT. V gave up 2 bases and J gave up 3 bases, with 11 bases separating them. The CDR3 length is 15 residues. The CDR3 sequence: CASSEFGRDNQPQHF. The CDR3 coding sequence is TGTGCCAGCAGTGAATTCGGCAGGGACAATCAGCCCCAGCATTTT.

This rearrangement joins TRBV29-1 to TRBJ1-3; TRBD1 matches 7 bases. The CDR3 spans 14 residues. CDR1 and CDR2 from the germline V gene are SQVTM and ANQGSEA. J gave up 0 bases and V 6 bases, and 5 bases lay outside the gene matches. In DNA, the CDR3 is TGCAGCGTCTCCAGGACAGGCTCTGGAAACACCATATATTTT. The encoded protein is CSVSRTGSGNTIYF.

The chain carries TRBV7-2 and TRBJ2-3; the match to TRBD2 covers 9 bases. V trimming: 1 base; J trimming: 4 bases; junction bases outside the gene matches: 3. The germline V gene has CDR1 SGHTA and CDR2 FQGNSA. The CDR3 has 15 residues. The CDR3 reads CASSLGGGASDTQYF. The CDR3 nucleotides are TGTGCCAGCAGCTTAGGCGGGGGGGCATCAGATACGCAGTATTTT.

The J gene is TRBJ2-1, the V gene TRBV5-1; TRBD1 matches 9 bases. Per the germline V gene, CDR1 is SGHRS and CDR2 is YFSETQ. This CDR3 comprises 16 residues. Trimming took 4 bases from V and 2 from J; bases not matched to a gene: 7. The chain's CDR3 is CASSHQGQGAYNEQFF. The CDR3 region has the DNA TGCGCCAGCAGCCACCAGGGACAGGGAGCCTACAATGAGCAGTTCTTC.

This chain connects TRBV19 to TRBJ2-5, with D possibly matching TRBD1 (5 bases). Germline CDR1 LNHDA, CDR2 SQIVND (reference sequence). Deletions cut 3 bases from V and 2 bases from J, with 7 bases between. The CDR3 consists of 13 residues. CDR3 sequence reads: CASSIRQQETQYF. The CDR3 DNA sequence: TGTGCCAGTAGTATCAGACAGCAAGAGACCCAGTACTTC.

This chain uses TRBV9 with TRBJ2-5, with 7 bases lining up with TRBD1. CDR1 is SGDLS and CDR2 is YYNGEE in the germline V gene. Trimming cost V 3 bases and J 1 base; bases outside gene matches: 3. This CDR3 is 14 amino acids long. For the CDR3, the DNA is TGTGCCAGCAGCGAAGACAGGGTCCAAGAGACCCAGTACTTC. Protein sequence: CASSEDRVQETQYF.

This chain connects TRBV27 to TRBJ1-5, with a weak D call TRBD1 (5 bases). The CDR3 runs to 18 residues. Trimming stripped 5 bases from V and 4 bases from J, with 24 bases between. CDR1 MNHEY and CDR2 SMNVEV come from the germline V gene (reference sequence). The CDR3: CASSRSTAEKGLNQPQHF. The DNA of the CDR3 is TGTGCCAGCAGTCGGTCGACAGCCGAGAAGGGCCTAAATCAGCCCCAGCATTTT.

The chain employs TRBV7-2 and TRBJ1-2, with D possibly being TRBD1 (6 bases). V gave up 5 bases and J gave up 8 bases, with 18 bases separating them. Germline CDR1 and CDR2: SGHTA and FQGNSA. CDR3 length: 14 residues. The CDR3 reads CASSPINQGTGYTF. CDR3 DNA: TGTGCCAGCAGCCCGATCAATCAGGGGACGGGCTACACCTTC.

The chain combines TRBV15 with TRBJ1-4, with D possibly TRBD1 on 5 matching bases. Germline CDR1 LNHNV, CDR2 YYDKDF (reference sequence). V shed 8 bases and J shed 2 bases, with 9 bases lying between them. There are 13 residues in the CDR3. CDR3 sequence (DNA): TGTGCCACCGCCCGGGGGACTAATGAAAAACTGTTTTTT. Translating it yields CATARGTNEKLFF. Using reference TRBV15 and TRBJ1-4 for the parts outside the CDR3, the full variable domain is DAMVIQNPRYQVTQFGKPVTLSCSQTLNHNVMYWYQQKSSQAPKLLFHYYDKDFNNEADTPDNFQSRRPNTSFCFLDIRSPGLGDTAMYLCATARGTNEKLFFGSGTQLSVL.

This chain connects TRBV29-1 to TRBJ1-1; D unclear. The CDR3 runs 13 residues. Trimming left V 8 bases short and J 4 bases short, with 17 bases between. CDR1 and CDR2 from the germline V gene are SQVTM and ANQGSEA. The CDR3 DNA sequence: TGCAGCTCTGACCCCGACGGGAGCACTGAAGCTTTCTTT. Translation: CSSDPDGSTEAFF.

The rearrangement links TRBV7-2 to TRBJ2-7, with D perhaps given as TRBD1 or TRBD2 (7 bases each). The CDR3 extends over 16 amino acids. V was shortened by 0 bases and J by 3 bases, with 15 bases between the two germline ends. CDR1 is SGHTA and CDR2 is FQGNSA in the germline V gene. The DNA of the CDR3 is TGTGCCAGCAGCTTAGCGTCTCAGGGGGGGCTCTACGAGCAGTACTTC. Protein: CASSLASQGGLYEQYF.

The rearrangement joins TRBV7-8 to TRBJ2-2; D is ambiguous. Looked up from germline, CDR1 is SGHVS and CDR2 is FQNEAQ. V was pared by 8 bases and J by 4 bases, with 14 bases between. CDR3 length: 14 residues. In DNA form, the CDR3 reads TGTGCCAGCGCCCCAAATCGCGCCACCGGGGAGCTGTTTTTT. It specifies CASAPNRATGELFF.

The V call is TRBV9, the J call TRBJ2-7; tentatively, D is TRBD2 (5 bases). CDR1 SGDLS and CDR2 YYNGEE come from the germline V gene. The CDR3 length is 15 residues. With 0 bases removed from V and 0 bases from J, the gap between germline ends came to 10 bases. This CDR3 reads CASSVAREGSYEQYF. In DNA, the CDR3 is TGTGCCAGCAGCGTAGCACGTGAGGGCTCCTACGAGCAGTACTTC.